This is a list of T cell receptor beta chains from one sample in a study of OX40 agonist ivuxolimab in advanced cancers. TCRdb's copy holds only in-frame clones and misses some; the assay was immunoSEQ multiplex PCR. The table shows about 60,000 clones, with 85% to 90% occurring only once. Sequencing used CD4+ or CD8+ T cells sorted from blood, obtained in a trial of the OX40 agonist ivuxolimab. These TCRs come from an adult with an advanced solid tumor such as melanoma, head and neck, liver or kidney cancer. Both conserved end residues are part of each CDR3. A D gene is named only where the DNA matches it firmly. For some rows the clone size is stated as once, few or many, or as a class when expanded; others skip it.

clone_size d_call j_call v_call cdr3_aa cdr3_nt
. . TRBJ2-5 TRBV19 CATSGTERRTQYF TGTGCCACCAGTGGGACCGAAAGGAGAACCCAGTACTTC
. . TRBJ2-1 TRBV4-2 CASSQDSERGLYNEQFF TGTGCCAGCAGCCAAGATTCGGAGAGGGGCCTTTACAATGAGCAGTTCTTC
. . TRBJ1-6 TRBV5-1 CASSSRENYNSPLHF TGCGCCAGCAGCTCTAGGGAGAATTATAATTCACCCCTCCACTTT
. . TRBJ2-1 TRBV20-1 CSASETEQFF TGCAGTGCCTCCGAAACTGAGCAGTTCTTC
. TRBD1 TRBJ1-1 TRBV5-4 CASSFQGVNTEAFF TGTGCCAGCAGCTTCCAGGGGGTCAACACTGAAGCTTTCTTT
once . TRBJ1-3 TRBV6-5 CASSYQSDSGNTIYF TGTGCCAGCAGTTACCAGTCAGACTCTGGAAACACCATATATTTT
. . TRBJ2-5 TRBV20-1 CSVSAEETQYF TGCAGTGTTAGCGCTGAAGAGACCCAGTACTTC
. . TRBJ2-7 TRBV28 CASSVVSDNLYEQYF TGTGCCAGCAGTGTCGTCTCAGACAACCTCTACGAGCAGTACTTC
. TRBD1 TRBJ2-7 TRBV19 CASSALLGQSYEQYF TGTGCCAGTAGTGCGCTATTGGGACAGTCCTACGAGCAGTACTTC
. . TRBJ1-6 TRBV7-9 CASSLFQDHSPLHF TGTGCCAGCAGCTTATTTCAGGACCATTCACCCCTCCACTTT
. . TRBJ1-3 TRBV6-6 CASTPPSKHTIYF TGTGCCAGCACCCCCCCTTCTAAGCACACCATATATTTT
. TRBD1 TRBJ1-2 TRBV6-5 CASRTTGVGGYTF TGTGCCAGCAGGACTACAGGGGTCGGGGGCTACACCTTC
. TRBD1 TRBJ2-1 TRBV6-4 CASSKDRVGNEQFF TGTGCCAGCAGCAAGGACAGGGTAGGGAATGAGCAGTTCTTC
few . TRBJ2-3 TRBV9 CASSVGNNRAYRATDTQYF TGTGCCAGCAGCGTAGGTAATAACCGGGCCTACAGGGCCACAGATACGCAGTATTTT
few . TRBJ1-3 TRBV9 CASSSDRRSSGNTIYF TGTGCCAGCAGCTCCGACAGGAGGAGCTCTGGAAACACCATATATTTT
. TRBD2 TRBJ2-1 TRBV4-3 CASSQDLGFLAGGYNEQFF TGCGCCAGCAGCCAAGATTTGGGTTTTCTAGCGGGGGGATACAATGAGCAGTTCTTC
. TRBD1 TRBJ1-1 TRBV6-6 CASSDGQGVSTEAFF TGTGCCAGCAGTGACGGACAGGGGGTTTCGACTGAAGCTTTCTTT
. . TRBJ1-6 TRBV6-6 CASSFPNSPLHF TGTGCCAGCAGCTTCCCAAATTCACCCCTCCACTTT
once . TRBJ1-1 TRBV5-1 CASSSGGALNTEAFF TGCGCCTCCTCTTCTGGGGGGGCCTTGAACACTGAAGCTTTCTTT
. . TRBJ2-5 TRBV5-1 CASSWRPSQETQYF TGCGCCAGCAGCTGGAGGCCCTCCCAAGAGACCCAGTACTTC
once . TRBJ2-4 TRBV14 CASSQDVSVKNIQYF TGTGCCAGCAGCCAAGATGTCTCGGTCAAAAACATTCAGTACTTC
. . TRBJ2-5 TRBV11-2 CASSLDSRETQYF TGTGCCAGCAGCTTAGACTCGAGAGAGACCCAGTACTTC
. . TRBJ1-1 TRBV28 CASSVVPRGTEAFF TGTGCCAGCAGTGTCGTTCCCAGGGGCACTGAAGCTTTCTTT
. TRBD1 TRBJ1-2 TRBV6-4 CASSDTDRGRNGYTF TGTGCCAGCAGTGACACCGACAGGGGCCGGAATGGCTACACCTTC
once TRBD2 TRBJ2-1 TRBV11-2 CASSLDRGGGNEQFF TGTGCCAGCAGCTTAGATCGCGGGGGGGGTAATGAGCAGTTCTTC
. TRBD1 TRBJ1-1 TRBV18 CASSPQGASSLNTEAFF TGTGCCAGCTCCCCACAGGGGGCCTCGTCCTTGAACACTGAAGCTTTCTTT
. . TRBJ2-1 TRBV7-9 CASSPKARYSNEQFF TGTGCCAGCAGCCCAAAAGCCAGATATAGCAATGAGCAGTTCTTC
few . TRBJ1-1 TRBV25-1 CASSVRQEDTEAFF TGTGCCAGCAGTGTAAGGCAGGAGGATACTGAAGCTTTCTTT
. TRBD1 TRBJ1-3 TRBV6-1 CASSPGQGSNTIYF TGTGCCAGCAGTCCAGGACAGGGGAGCAACACCATATATTTT
. TRBD1 TRBJ1-3 TRBV7-2 CASSPRTGGRGNTIYF TGTGCCAGCAGCCCGCGCACAGGGGGCCGTGGAAACACCATATATTTT
. TRBD2 TRBJ2-1 TRBV6-1 CASSARLAGQYNEQFF TGTGCCAGCAGTGCCAGACTAGCGGGACAATACAATGAGCAGTTCTTC
. . TRBJ1-3 TRBV30 CAWGPGNTIYF TGTGCCTGGGGTCCTGGAAACACCATATATTTT
. TRBD1 TRBJ2-3 TRBV30 CAWSPGTDTDTQYF TGTGCCTGGAGTCCCGGGACAGACACAGATACGCAGTATTTT
. . TRBJ2-5 TRBV6-5 CASSGQYKKTQYF TGTGCCAGCAGCGGACAGTACAAAAAGACCCAGTACTTC
. . TRBJ2-1 TRBV5-5 CASSAYDEQFF TGTGCCAGCAGCGCTTACGATGAGCAGTTCTTC
. . TRBJ1-3 TRBV19 CASIERGSGNTIYF TGTGCCAGTATCGAGAGAGGCTCTGGAAACACCATATATTTT
. . TRBJ1-1 TRBV7-2 CASSFTMSTEAFF TGTGCCAGCAGCTTCACGATGAGCACTGAAGCTTTCTTT
. . TRBJ1-3 TRBV5-4 CASSFLQGSSGNTIYF TGTGCCAGCAGCTTTCTACAGGGCTCCTCTGGAAACACCATATATTTT
. . TRBJ2-7 TRBV19 CAASDSYEQYF TGTGCCGCCTCAGATTCCTACGAGCAGTACTTC
. . TRBJ1-6 TRBV6-5 CASSRGDSPLHF TGTGCCAGCAGTCGAGGGGATTCACCCCTCCACTTT
. . TRBJ1-5 TRBV5-8 CASSLTGGSNQPQHF TGTGCCAGCAGCTTGACGGGGGGGTCCAATCAGCCCCAGCATTTT
. . TRBJ2-5 TRBV7-2 CASSLRRQETQYF TGTGCCAGCAGCCTCAGAAGACAAGAGACCCAGTACTTC
. TRBD1 TRBJ2-7 TRBV29-1 CSVAGTGSNEQYF TGCAGCGTTGCCGGGACAGGGAGCAACGAGCAGTACTTC
. . TRBJ2-2 TRBV18 CASSPPSTTNTGELFF TGTGCCAGCTCACCACCCAGCACCACGAACACCGGGGAGCTGTTTTTT
once . TRBJ2-3 TRBV20-1 CSAGAGDTQYF TGCAGTGCGGGTGCGGGTGATACGCAGTATTTT
. TRBD1 TRBJ1-6 TRBV5-1 CASRRDSHSPLHF TGCGCCAGCAGGCGGGACAGTCATTCACCCCTCCACTTT
once . TRBJ2-7 TRBV7-8 CASVWGRGYEQYF TGTGCCAGCGTATGGGGACGGGGCTACGAGCAGTACTTC
. . TRBJ1-6 TRBV9 CASSVGASNSPLHF TGTGCCAGTTCGGTGGGGGCCAGTAATTCACCCCTCCACTTT
. TRBD1 TRBJ1-4 TRBV5-1 CASSRTDRENEKLFF TGCGCCAGCAGCAGAACCGACAGGGAGAATGAAAAACTGTTTTTT
. TRBD2 TRBJ2-1 TRBV29-1 CSAFRGGGEQFF TGCAGCGCCTTTCGGGGGGGCGGAGAGCAGTTCTTC
. . TRBJ2-3 TRBV5-4 CASSSATSTDTQYF TGTGCCAGCAGCTCGGCCACAAGCACAGATACGCAGTATTTT
few . TRBJ1-3 TRBV5-6 CASSLRRRGNTIYF TGTGCCAGCAGCTTACGCAGGCGTGGAAACACCATATATTTT
. TRBD1 TRBJ1-5 TRBV14 CASSRSGTVNQPQHF TGTGCCAGCAGCCGATCCGGGACAGTAAATCAGCCCCAGCATTTT
once . TRBJ2-3 TRBV9 CASSVEVGLTDTQYF TGTGCCAGCAGCGTAGAGGTCGGCCTCACAGATACGCAGTATTTT